This TCR beta chain came from a study of blood T cell repertoires in COVID-19. The assay was immunoSEQ multiplex PCR, and TCRdb's table has in-frame clones only and misses some. The table includes 200,000 to 250,000 clones, around 90% detected once. Germline loops: CDR1 SGHTA, CDR2 FQGNSA. With 5 bases clipped from V and 6 bases from J, the junction kept 12 bases outside the gene matches. The CDR3 loop spans 16 amino acids. The sample was peripheral blood. The chain combines TRBV7-2 with TRBJ2-1, with 8 bases that match TRBD2. The TCR was taken from a man aged 55 to 70 with COVID-19, enrolled during active disease. The CDR3 region is CASSPPGARGGNEQFF. DNA for the CDR3: TGTGCCAGCAGCCCCCCGGGGGCCCGGGGGGGCAATGAGCAGTTCTTC.